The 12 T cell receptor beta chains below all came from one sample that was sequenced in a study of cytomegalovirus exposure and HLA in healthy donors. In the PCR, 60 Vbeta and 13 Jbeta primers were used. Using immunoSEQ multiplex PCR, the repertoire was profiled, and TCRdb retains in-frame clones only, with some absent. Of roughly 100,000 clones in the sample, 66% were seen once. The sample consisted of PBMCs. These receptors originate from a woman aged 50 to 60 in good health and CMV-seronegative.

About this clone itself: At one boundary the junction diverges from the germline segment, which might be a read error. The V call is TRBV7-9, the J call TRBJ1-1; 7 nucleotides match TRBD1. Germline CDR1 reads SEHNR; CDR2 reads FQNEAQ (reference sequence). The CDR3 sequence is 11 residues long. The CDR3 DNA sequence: TGTTCCAGCAGCTTAGACAGGGTAGCTTTCTTT. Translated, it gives CSSSLDRVAFF.

CDR3 region: CASSLGSGRQETQYF. The CDR3 DNA sequence: TGTGCCAGCAGCTTAGGCAGCGGCCGACAAGAGACCCAGTACTTC. This rearrangement joins TRBV7-2 to TRBJ2-5; the D gene is possibly TRBD2 (5 bases). The CDR3 has 15 amino acids. Deletions cut 1 base from V and 2 bases from J, with 11 bases between. Germline CDR1 and CDR2: SGHTA and FQGNSA.

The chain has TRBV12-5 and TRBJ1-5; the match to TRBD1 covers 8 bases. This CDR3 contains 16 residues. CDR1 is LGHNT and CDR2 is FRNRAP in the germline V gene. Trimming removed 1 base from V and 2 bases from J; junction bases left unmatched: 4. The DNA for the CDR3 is TGTGCTAGTGGTTTGGGTGACAGGGGAGGCAATCAGCCCCAGCATTTT. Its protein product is CASGLGDRGGNQPQHF.

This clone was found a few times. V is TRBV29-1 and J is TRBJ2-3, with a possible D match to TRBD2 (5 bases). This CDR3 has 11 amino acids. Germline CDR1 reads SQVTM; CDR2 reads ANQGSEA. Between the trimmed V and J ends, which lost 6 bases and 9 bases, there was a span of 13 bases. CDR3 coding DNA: TGCAGCGTCAATTTCGGGGAAACGCAGTATTTT. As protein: CSVNFGETQYF.

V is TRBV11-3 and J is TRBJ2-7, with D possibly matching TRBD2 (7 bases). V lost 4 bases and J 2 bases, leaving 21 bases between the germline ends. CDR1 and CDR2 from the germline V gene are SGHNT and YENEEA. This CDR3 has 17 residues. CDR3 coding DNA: TGTGCCAGCAGCTCGAGGGGGGAGGGGATGGGGACCTACGAGCAGTACTTC. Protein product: CASSSRGEGMGTYEQYF.

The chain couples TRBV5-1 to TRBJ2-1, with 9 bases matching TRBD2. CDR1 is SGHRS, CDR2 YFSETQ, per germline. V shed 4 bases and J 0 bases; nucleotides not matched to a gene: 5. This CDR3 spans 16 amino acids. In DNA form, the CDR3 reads TGCGCCAGCAGCCTAGATAGCGGGAGCTCCTACAATGAGCAGTTCTTC. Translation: CASSLDSGSSYNEQFF.

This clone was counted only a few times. As DNA, the CDR3 is TGTGCCAGTCGGCAACTAGCGGGCGACGGGGAGCTGTTTTTT. It is translated as CASRQLAGDGELFF. V and J are TRBV19 and TRBJ2-2; 9 bases are shared with TRBD2. J gave up 7 bases and V 8 bases, and 8 bases lay outside the gene matches. CDR1 and CDR2 from the germline V gene are LNHDA and SQIVND (reference sequence). The length of the CDR3 is 14 residues.

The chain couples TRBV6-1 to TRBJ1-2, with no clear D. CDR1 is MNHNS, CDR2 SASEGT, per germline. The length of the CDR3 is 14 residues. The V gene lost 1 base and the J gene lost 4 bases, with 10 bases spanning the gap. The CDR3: CASSEVASGYGYTF. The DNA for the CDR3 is TGTGCCAGCAGTGAAGTGGCATCAGGCTATGGCTACACCTTC.

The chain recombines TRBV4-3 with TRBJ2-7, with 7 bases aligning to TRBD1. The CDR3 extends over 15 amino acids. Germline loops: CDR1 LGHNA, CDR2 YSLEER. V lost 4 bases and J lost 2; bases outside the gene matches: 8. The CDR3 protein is CASSRETGPPYEQYF. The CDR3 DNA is TGCGCCAGCAGCCGGGAGACAGGGCCCCCCTACGAGCAGTACTTC.

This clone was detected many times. Here the CDR3 reads CASSEEGGAVQPQHF. In nucleotides, the CDR3 is TGTGCCAGCAGTGAAGAGGGGGGGGCAGTCCAGCCCCAGCATTTT. The V call is TRBV6-1, the J call TRBJ1-5; D may be TRBD1 (6 bases). Germline values: CDR1 MNHNS, CDR2 SASEGT. Deletions cut 1 base from V and 7 bases from J, with 14 bases between. The CDR3 is 15 residues long.

The CDR3 sequence is CASSFFSPPQDTQYF. The CDR3 DNA is TGTGCCAGCAGCTTTTTTTCTCCCCCACAAGATACGCAGTATTTT. The V gene is TRBV11-3, the J gene TRBJ2-3; D gene uncertain. The CDR3 runs to 15 residues. The V and J ends lost 3 bases and 5 bases respectively, with 15 bases between them. Germline CDR1 SGHNT, CDR2 YENEEA.

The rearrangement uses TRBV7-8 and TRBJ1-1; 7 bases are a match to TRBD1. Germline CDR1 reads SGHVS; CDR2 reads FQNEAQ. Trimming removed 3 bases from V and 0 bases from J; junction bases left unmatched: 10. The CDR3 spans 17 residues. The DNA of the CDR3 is TGTGCCAGCAGCTTTGGGGACAGTACACCTATGAACACTGAAGCTTTCTTT. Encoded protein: CASSFGDSTPMNTEAFF.